Sequencing of this T cell receptor beta chain was carried out in a study of blood T cell repertoires in COVID-19. The wider study: The samples span acute and convalescent COVID-19 from the United States, Italy and Spain. PBMCs, B-cell-depleted T cells, or T cells were the source of the cDNA or gDNA that made up the material.

This CDR3 comprises 16 residues. Germline V lookup: CDR1 KGHSH, CDR2 LQKENI. V lost 3 bases and J lost 0; bases outside the gene matches: 4. One Seattle source followed patients from active infection through their disease course. Original analysis: Estimation of nucleated cell counts relied on the amplification of reference gene primers. Some clones are missing from TCRdb's copy, which holds only in-frame ones; the method was immunoSEQ multiplex PCR. V, J and clone size are taken as reported in that table, and D and trimming were inferred from the DNA itself. Here the sample spans fewer than 200,000 clones, approximately 87% being singletons.

The TCR originated in a woman in her 70s with COVID-19, enrolled during active disease. V and J are TRBV18 and TRBJ1-5, with 8 bases lining up with TRBD1. The sample taken for sequencing was peripheral blood. The CDR3 is CASSPSGQGSNQPQHF. The CDR3 bases are TGTGCCAGCTCACCTTCCGGACAGGGTAGCAATCAGCCCCAGCATTTT.